The text below deals with one T cell receptor beta chain. The sample holds a few counts of this clonotype. The clone's antigen remains unknown. Nothing much larger sits one base from this clone, and base qualities are not available. The data originate from a study of early T cells in non-severe SARS-CoV-2 infection (dated by TCRdb to the early 2020s). The study in broad terms: TCR sequencing used bulk RNA from unsorted whole blood, so alpha and beta chains could not be paired. Study-wide findings and limitations: VDJdb matching was skewed toward anti-spike CD8 responses and likely underestimated virus-specific expansions, missing private and CD4 specificities.

CDR1 ENHRY and CDR2 SYGVKD were looked up in the germline V gene. Cut back by 2 bases and 9 bases, the V and J ends lie 20 bases apart. The CDR3 holds 16 amino acids from the cysteine to the phenylalanine. Of the read, only the CDR3 DNA is kept; its 48 bases are in frame from base 1. The study was a case-control design nested within a healthcare worker cohort in London, UK, with weekly nasopharyngeal swab PCR tests and blood sampling. Healthcare workers were recruited between 23 and 31 March 2020, during the week of the UK lockdown, and were followed weekly for up to roughly 15 weeks. Libraries were built with 5' RACE. The listed sequencing device is NextSeq 500. To correct for sequencing error and PCR bias, the TCR library protocol tagged individual cDNA molecules with unique molecular identifiers. Sequencing covered both TCR alpha and beta chains, and within each sample the abundances of alpha and beta sequences were tightly co-correlated. As for the authors' bioinformatics: V gene, J gene and CDR3 annotation of TCR sequences was performed with Decombinator V4. TCRs were defined as expanded if a significant change between any two time points was detected under a Poisson model with p below 0.0001. TCR abundances were normalised to the total number of TCRs sequenced per sample and expressed as counts per million. TRAV1-2 paired with TRAJ12, TRAJ20 or TRAJ33 defined MAIT TCRs, while TRAV10 paired with TRAJ18 defined iNKT TCRs. VDJdb, accessed 1 November 2021, was searched for CMV, EBV and SARS-CoV-2 annotated TCRs, excluding TCRs annotated for multiple antigens. The public reads were reanalyzed by TCRdb: fastp trimming at Q25, MiXCR alignment, in-frame beta chains only. Rows matching on CDR3 protein sequence are summarized as one entry with the most common DNA and genes. The V and J calls come from TCRdb's annotation, not from the publication. The sample includes 80,000 or so distinct CDR3 sequences, with about 10% observed a single time. 12% of the sample is held by the ten biggest clonotypes.

The receptor was derived from an adult who was a healthcare worker with PCR-confirmed SARS-CoV-2 infection or an uninfected control (not recorded which). The sequences come from whole blood, collected at baseline. The chain uses TRBV10-3 and TRBJ2-1; the D match is possibly TRBD1 or TRBD2, with 6 bases aligned in each. The DNA sequence follows: TGTGCCATCAGTGAGCCCGACGGGAGCGACAGGTCTGAGCAGTTCTTC. This codes for CAISEPDGSDRSEQFF.